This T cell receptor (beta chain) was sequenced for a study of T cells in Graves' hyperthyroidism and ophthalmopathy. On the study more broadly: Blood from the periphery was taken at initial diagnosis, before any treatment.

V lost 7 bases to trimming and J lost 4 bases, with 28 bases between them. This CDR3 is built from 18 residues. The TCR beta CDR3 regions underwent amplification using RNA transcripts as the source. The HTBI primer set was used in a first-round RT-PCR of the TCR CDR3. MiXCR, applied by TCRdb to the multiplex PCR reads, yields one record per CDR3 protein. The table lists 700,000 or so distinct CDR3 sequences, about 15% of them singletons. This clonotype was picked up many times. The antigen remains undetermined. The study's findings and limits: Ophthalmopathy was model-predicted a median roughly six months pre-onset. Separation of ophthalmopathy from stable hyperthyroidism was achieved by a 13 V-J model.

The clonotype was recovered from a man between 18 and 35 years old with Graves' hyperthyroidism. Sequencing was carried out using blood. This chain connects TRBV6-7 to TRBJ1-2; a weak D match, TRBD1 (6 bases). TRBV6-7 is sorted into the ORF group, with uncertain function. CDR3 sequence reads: CASIQFRGNLCQFYGYTF. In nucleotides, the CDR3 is TGTGCCAGCATTCAATTCAGGGGAAATCTTTGCCAATTCTATGGCTACACCTTC.